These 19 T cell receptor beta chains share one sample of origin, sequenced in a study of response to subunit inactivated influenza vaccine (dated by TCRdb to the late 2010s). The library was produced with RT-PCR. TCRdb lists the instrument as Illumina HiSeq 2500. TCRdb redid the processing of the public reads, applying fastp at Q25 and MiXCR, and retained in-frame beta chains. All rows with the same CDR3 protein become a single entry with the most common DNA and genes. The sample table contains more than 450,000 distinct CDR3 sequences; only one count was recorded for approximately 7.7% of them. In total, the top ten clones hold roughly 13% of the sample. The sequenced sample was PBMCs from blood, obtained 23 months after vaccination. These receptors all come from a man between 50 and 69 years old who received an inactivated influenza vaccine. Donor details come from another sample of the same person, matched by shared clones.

The CDR3 coding sequence is TGCGCCAGCAGCCAAGAGTCTAGCGCGTACCCGCCCTACGAGCAGTACTTC. Translating it yields CASSQESSAYPPYEQYF. The chain has TRBV4-3 and TRBJ2-7; D might be TRBD2 (6 bases). V lost 0 bases to trimming and J lost 2 bases, with 17 bases between them. The CDR3 sequence is 17 residues long. Germline V gene data show CDR1 as LGHNA and CDR2 as YSLEER.

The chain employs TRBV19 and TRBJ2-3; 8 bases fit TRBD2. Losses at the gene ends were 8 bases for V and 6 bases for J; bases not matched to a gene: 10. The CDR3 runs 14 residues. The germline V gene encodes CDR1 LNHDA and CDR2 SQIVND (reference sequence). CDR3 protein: CASGSGTRSDTQYF. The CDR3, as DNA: TGTGCCAGTGGCTCCGGGACTAGATCCGATACGCAGTATTTT. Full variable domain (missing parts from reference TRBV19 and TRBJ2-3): DGGITQSPKYLFRKEGQNVTLSCEQNLNHDAMYWYRQDPGQGLRLIYYSQIVNDFQKGDIAEGYSVSREKKESFPLTVTSAQKNPTAFYLCASGSGTRSDTQYFGPGTRLTVL.

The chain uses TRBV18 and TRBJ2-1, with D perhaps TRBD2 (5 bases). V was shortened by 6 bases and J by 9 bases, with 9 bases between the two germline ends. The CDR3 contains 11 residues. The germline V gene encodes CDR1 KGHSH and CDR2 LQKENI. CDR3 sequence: CASSYGLEQFF. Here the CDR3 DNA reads TGTGCCAGCTCCTACGGACTTGAGCAGTTCTTC.

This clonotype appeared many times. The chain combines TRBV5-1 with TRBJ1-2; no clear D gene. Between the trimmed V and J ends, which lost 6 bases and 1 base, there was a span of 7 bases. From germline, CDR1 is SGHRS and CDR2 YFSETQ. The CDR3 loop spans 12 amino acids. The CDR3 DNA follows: TGCGCCAGCACCACAGATAACTATGGCTACACCTTC. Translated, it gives CASTTDNYGYTF.

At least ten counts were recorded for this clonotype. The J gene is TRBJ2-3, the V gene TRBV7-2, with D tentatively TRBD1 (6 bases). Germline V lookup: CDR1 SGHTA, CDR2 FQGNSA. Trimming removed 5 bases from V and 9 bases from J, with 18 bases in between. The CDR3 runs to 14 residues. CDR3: CASSEDSWRITQYF. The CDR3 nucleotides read TGTGCCAGCAGCGAGGACAGCTGGCGGATCACGCAGTATTTT.

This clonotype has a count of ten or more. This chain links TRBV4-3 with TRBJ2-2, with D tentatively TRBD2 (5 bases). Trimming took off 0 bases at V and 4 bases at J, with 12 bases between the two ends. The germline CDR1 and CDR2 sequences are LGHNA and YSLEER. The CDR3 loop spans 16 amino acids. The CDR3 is CASSQESGSGTGELFF. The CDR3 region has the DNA TGCGCCAGCAGCCAAGAATCGGGGTCGGGCACCGGGGAGCTGTTTTTT.

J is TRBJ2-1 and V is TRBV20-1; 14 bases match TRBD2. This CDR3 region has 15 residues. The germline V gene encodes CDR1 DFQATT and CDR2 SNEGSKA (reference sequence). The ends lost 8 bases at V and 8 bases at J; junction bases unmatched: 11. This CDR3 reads CSPTGTSGSGYEQFF. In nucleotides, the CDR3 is TGCAGTCCGACCGGGACTAGCGGGAGTGGCTATGAGCAGTTCTTC.

The CDR3 DNA is TGTGCCAGCAGCACTTACGTACTAGCGGGGTCCGGCGAGCAGTACTTC. Its translation: CASSTYVLAGSGEQYF. V gene TRBV7-2 combines with J gene TRBJ2-7; the match to TRBD2 covers 10 bases. This CDR3 contains 16 residues. The V gene end was trimmed by 5 bases and the J gene end by 6 bases; junction bases not matched to a gene: 13. Germline loops: CDR1 SGHTA, CDR2 FQGNSA.

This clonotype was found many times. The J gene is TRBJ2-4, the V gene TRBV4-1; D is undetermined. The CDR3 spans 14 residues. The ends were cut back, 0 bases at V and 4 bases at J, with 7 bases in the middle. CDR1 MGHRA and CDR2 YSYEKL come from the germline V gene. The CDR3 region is CASSQDADKNIQYF. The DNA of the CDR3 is TGCGCCAGCAGCCAAGATGCGGATAAAAACATTCAGTACTTC.

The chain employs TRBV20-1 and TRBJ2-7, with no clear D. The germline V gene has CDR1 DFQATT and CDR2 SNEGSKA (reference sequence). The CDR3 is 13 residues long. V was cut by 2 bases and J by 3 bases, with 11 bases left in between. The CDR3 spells CSARYPLVYEQYF. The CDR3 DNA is TGCAGTGCTAGATACCCCCTAGTCTACGAGCAGTACTTC.

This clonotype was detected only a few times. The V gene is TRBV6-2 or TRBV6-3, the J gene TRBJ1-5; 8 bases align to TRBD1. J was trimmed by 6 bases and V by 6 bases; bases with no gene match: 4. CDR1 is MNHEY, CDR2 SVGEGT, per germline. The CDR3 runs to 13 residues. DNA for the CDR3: TGTGCCAGCAGGGACAGGGAACTTCAGCCCCAGCATTTT. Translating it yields CASRDRELQPQHF.

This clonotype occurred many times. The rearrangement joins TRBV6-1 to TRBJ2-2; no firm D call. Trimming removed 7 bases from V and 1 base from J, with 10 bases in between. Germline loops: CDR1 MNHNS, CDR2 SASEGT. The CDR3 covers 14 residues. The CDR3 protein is CASNLARNTGELFF. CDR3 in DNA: TGTGCCAGCAACTTAGCCAGGAACACCGGGGAGCTGTTTTTT.

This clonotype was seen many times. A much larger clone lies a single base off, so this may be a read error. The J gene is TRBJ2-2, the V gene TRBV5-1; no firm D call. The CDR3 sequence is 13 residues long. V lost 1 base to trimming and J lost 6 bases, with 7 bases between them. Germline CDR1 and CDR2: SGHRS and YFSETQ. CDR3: CASSLNTPGELFF. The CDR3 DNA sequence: TGCGCCAGCAGCTTGAACACTCCCGGGGAGCTGTTTTTT.

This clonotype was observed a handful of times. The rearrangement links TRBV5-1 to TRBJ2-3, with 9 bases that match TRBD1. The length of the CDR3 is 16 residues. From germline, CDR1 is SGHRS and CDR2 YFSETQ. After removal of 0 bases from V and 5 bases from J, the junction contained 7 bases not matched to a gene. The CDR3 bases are TGCGCCAGCAGCTTGGAAGGGAACAGGGGGCGAGATACGCAGTATTTT. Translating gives CASSLEGNRGRDTQYF.

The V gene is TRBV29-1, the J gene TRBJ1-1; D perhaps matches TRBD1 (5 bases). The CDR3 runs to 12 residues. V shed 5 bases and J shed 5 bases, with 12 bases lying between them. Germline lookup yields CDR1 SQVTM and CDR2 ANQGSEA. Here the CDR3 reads CSVRQGSTEAFF. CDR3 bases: TGCAGCGTTCGTCAGGGCTCGACTGAAGCTTTCTTT.

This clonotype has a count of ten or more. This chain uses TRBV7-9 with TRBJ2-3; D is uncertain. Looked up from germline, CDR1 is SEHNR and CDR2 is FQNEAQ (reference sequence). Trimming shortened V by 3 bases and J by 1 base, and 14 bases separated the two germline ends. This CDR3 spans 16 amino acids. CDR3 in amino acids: CASSFSRRPRTDTQYF. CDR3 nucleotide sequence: TGTGCCAGCAGCTTTTCTAGGCGCCCCCGCACAGATACGCAGTATTTT.

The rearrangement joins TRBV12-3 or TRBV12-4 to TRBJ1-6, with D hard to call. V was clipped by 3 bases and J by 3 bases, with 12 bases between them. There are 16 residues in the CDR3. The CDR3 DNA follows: TGTGCCAGCAGTTTCGGGGAACGGCTCTATAATTCACCCCTCCACTTT. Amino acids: CASSFGERLYNSPLHF.

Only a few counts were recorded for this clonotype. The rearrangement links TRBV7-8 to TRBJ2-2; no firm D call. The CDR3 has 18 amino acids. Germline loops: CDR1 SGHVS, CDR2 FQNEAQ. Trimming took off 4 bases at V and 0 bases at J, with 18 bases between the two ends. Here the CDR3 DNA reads TGTGCCAGCAGCTCCGCATTCAGACAAGGGACGAACACCGGGGAGCTGTTTTTT. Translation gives CASSSAFRQGTNTGELFF.

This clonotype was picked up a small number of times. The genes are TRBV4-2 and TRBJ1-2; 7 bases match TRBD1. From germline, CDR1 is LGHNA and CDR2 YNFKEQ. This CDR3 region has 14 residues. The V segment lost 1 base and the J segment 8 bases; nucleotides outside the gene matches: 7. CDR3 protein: CASSQAWDRWGYTF. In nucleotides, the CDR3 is TGTGCCAGCAGCCAAGCCTGGGACAGATGGGGCTACACCTTC.